The 18 T cell receptor beta chains presented below share a single source sample, sequenced in a study of graft-versus-host responses after intestinal transplantation. TCRdb's table, derived via immunoSEQ multiplex PCR, lists solely in-frame clones and lacks some. The repertoire holds 78,000 or so clones, with about nine tenths as singletons. Antigens of these TCRs are unknown. The sequenced sample was unstimulated CD8+ T cells sorted from spleen or lymph node cells, obtained before transplant. These receptors all stem from a human donor who was the organ donor for an intestinal transplant.

This rearrangement joins TRBV4-1 to TRBJ2-3, with 7 bases matching TRBD2. Losses at the gene ends were 2 bases for V and 2 bases for J; bases not matched to a gene: 4. The CDR3 totals 15 residues. Germline CDR1 MGHRA, CDR2 YSYEKL. DNA for the CDR3: TGCGCCAGCAGCCAATTAGCGGGCTTCACAGATACGCAGTATTTT. Its translation: CASSQLAGFTDTQYF.

The genes are TRBV5-4 and TRBJ1-2; maybe TRBD1 (5 bases). V was shortened by 3 bases and J by 8 bases, with 14 bases between the two germline ends. The length of the CDR3 is 13 residues. The germline gives CDR1 SGHNT, CDR2 YYREEE (reference sequence). CDR3 in DNA: TGTGCCAGCAGCTATGGGACGGCTGCGGGCTACACCTTC. Translating gives CASSYGTAAGYTF. Together with reference TRBV5-4 and TRBJ1-2, the CDR3 gives the full variable domain: ETGVTQSPTHLIKTRGQQVTLRCSSQSGHNTVSWYQQALGQGPQFIFQYYREEENGRGNFPPRFSGLQFPNYSSELNVNALELDDSALYLCASSYGTAAGYTFGSGTRLTVV.

The rearrangement joins TRBV19 to TRBJ1-1; 7 nucleotides agree with TRBD1. CDR3 size: 14 residues. Looked up from germline, CDR1 is LNHDA and CDR2 is SQIVND (reference sequence). J lost 1 base, V lost 5 bases, and 4 bases had no gene match. CDR3 region: CASSFSGGNTEAFF. The CDR3 bases are TGTGCCAGTAGTTTCTCAGGGGGGAACACTGAAGCTTTCTTT.

The genes are TRBV28 and TRBJ1-6; D gene ambiguous. Trimming left V 5 bases short and J 1 base short, with 15 bases between. CDR1 MDHEN and CDR2 SYDVKM come from the germline V gene. CDR3 length: 17 residues. CDR3 DNA: TGTGCCAGCAGTCCCAGTTTTGGGAGTTCCTATAATTCACCCCTCCACTTT. It yields the protein CASSPSFGSSYNSPLHF.

V gene TRBV4-1 combines with J gene TRBJ2-3; D gene unclear. The CDR3 loop spans 13 amino acids. In germline, CDR1 is MGHRA, CDR2 YSYEKL. V lost 7 bases to trimming and J lost 3 bases, with 11 bases between them. The CDR3 sequence: CASTTEITDTQYF. For the CDR3, the DNA is TGCGCCAGCACTACAGAGATTACAGATACGCAGTATTTT.

This clone has more than one count but fewer than ten. V and J are TRBV6-5 and TRBJ2-5; D may be TRBD2 (6 bases). The V and J ends lost 8 bases and 4 bases respectively, with 14 bases between them. There are 13 residues in the CDR3. Germline V gene sequence: CDR1 MNHEY, CDR2 SVGAGI. Here the CDR3 DNA reads TGTGCCAGCCATGGGGGGTACCTAGAGACCCAGTACTTC. Its protein product is CASHGGYLETQYF.

This rearrangement joins TRBV20-1 to TRBJ1-4; D not resolved. Between the trimmed V and J ends, which lost 5 bases and 10 bases, there was a span of 11 bases. CDR1 is DFQATT, CDR2 SNEGSKA, per germline (reference sequence). This CDR3 region has 11 residues. DNA of the CDR3: TGCAGTGCTTTATTAGCGGGAAAACTGTTTTTT. Its translation: CSALLAGKLFF.

This rearrangement joins TRBV6-6 to TRBJ1-1, with D possibly being TRBD1 (5 bases). Germline CDR1 MNHNY, CDR2 SVGAGI (reference sequence). The V end was cut by 6 bases, the J end by 2 bases, with 7 bases between. The CDR3 covers 12 residues. This CDR3 reads CASSGGNTEAFF. The CDR3 bases are TGTGCCAGCAGCGGGGGTAACACTGAAGCTTTCTTT.

The sample holds one count of this clone. The chain links TRBV5-6 to TRBJ2-7, with 8 bases that match TRBD1. The CDR3 is made up of 15 amino acids. The V and J ends lost 4 bases and 3 bases, in that order; junction bases with no gene match: 9. Germline loops: CDR1 SGHDT, CDR2 YYEEEE. The CDR3 loop reads CASSRVGDRGYEQYF. CDR3 in DNA: TGTGCCAGCAGCCGAGTGGGCGACAGGGGCTACGAGCAGTACTTC.

The V gene is TRBV9, the J gene TRBJ2-5, with D perhaps given as TRBD1 or TRBD2 (5 bases each). Germline V gene data show CDR1 as SGDLS and CDR2 as YYNGEE. The CDR3 is 15 residues long. With 4 bases removed from V and 5 bases from J, the gap between germline ends came to 18 bases. For the CDR3, the DNA is TGTGCCAGCAGCACTCGGGGCCTAAGCTGGGAGACCCAGTACTTC. Protein sequence: CASSTRGLSWETQYF.

The genes are TRBV4-1 and TRBJ2-3, with 8 bases identical to TRBD1. V shed 0 bases and J 6 bases; nucleotides not matched to a gene: 14. Germline CDR1 reads MGHRA; CDR2 reads YSYEKL. The CDR3 totals 18 residues. In DNA form, the CDR3 reads TGCGCCAGCAGCCAAGAGGTCAATCTAAGGACAGGGCCCGATACGCAGTATTTT. Amino acids: CASSQEVNLRTGPDTQYF.

The J gene is TRBJ1-6, the V gene TRBV10-1; D uncertain. Trimming removed 6 bases from V and 14 bases from J, with 26 bases in between. CDR1 and CDR2 (germline): WNHNN, SYGVQD (reference sequence). The CDR3 totals 16 residues. CDR3 protein: CASRLGQVRTLYTLHF. The CDR3 nucleotides are TGCGCCAGCAGATTGGGTCAGGTACGGACTTTGTACACCCTCCACTTT.

The chain carries TRBV4-1 and TRBJ1-2, with a weak D call TRBD1 (5 bases). CDR3 size: 16 residues. CDR1 is MGHRA and CDR2 is YSYEKL in the germline V gene. Trimming pared 2 bases from V and 0 bases from J, leaving 13 bases between. The chain's CDR3 is CASSQLFQGSNYGYTF. In nucleotides, the CDR3 is TGCGCCAGCAGCCAACTCTTTCAGGGTTCTAACTATGGCTACACCTTC.

The rearrangement joins TRBV11-2 to TRBJ1-6; D is unclear. With 8 bases removed from V and 0 bases from J, the gap between germline ends came to 8 bases. This CDR3 contains 14 residues. The germline CDR1 and CDR2 sequences are SGHAT and FQNNGV. CDR3 protein: CASDDSSYNSPLHF. The CDR3 region has the DNA TGTGCCAGCGATGATAGCTCCTATAATTCACCCCTCCACTTT.

The chain is built from TRBV27 and TRBJ2-3; 8 positions agree with TRBD2. J lost 3 bases, V lost 6 bases, and 2 bases had no gene match. The CDR3 sequence is 13 residues long. The germline gives CDR1 MNHEY, CDR2 SMNVEV (reference sequence). In nucleotides, the CDR3 is TGTGCCAGCAGACGGGGGGGTACAGATACGCAGTATTTT. It specifies CASRRGGTDTQYF.

V and J are TRBV27 and TRBJ2-1, with 13 nucleotides matching TRBD2. The germline V gene encodes CDR1 MNHEY and CDR2 SMNVEV (reference sequence). This CDR3 comprises 19 residues. V lost 5 bases and J lost 0; bases outside the gene matches: 10. DNA for the CDR3: TGTGCCAGCAGTCCCGGGACTAGCGGGATCTTAAGCTCCTACAATGAGCAGTTCTTC. Its protein product is CASSPGTSGILSSYNEQFF.

The CDR3 loop is CASSLSGGPANNEQFF. CDR3 coding DNA: TGTGCCAGCAGCTTGAGCGGTGGACCAGCCAACAATGAGCAGTTCTTC. The gene calls are TRBV5-6 and TRBJ2-1; the D gene is possibly TRBD2 (5 bases). Germline V CDR1 and CDR2: SGHDT, YYEEEE. V shed 1 base and J shed 5 bases, with 16 bases lying between them. The CDR3 spans 16 residues.

This clone appeared a few times. The gene calls are TRBV6-5 and TRBJ1-1, with no clear D. CDR1 and CDR2 from the germline V gene are MNHEY and SVGAGI. The germline V and J ends were trimmed by 5 bases and 1 base, with 8 bases remaining between them. CDR3 length: 13 amino acids. Here the CDR3 reads CASSEGENTEAFF. The CDR3 DNA sequence: TGTGCCAGCAGTGAAGGAGAGAACACTGAAGCTTTCTTT.